The 30 T cell receptor beta chains reported below all come from one sample, sequenced in a study of blood T cell repertoires in COVID-19. The assay was immunoSEQ multiplex PCR, and TCRdb's table has in-frame clones only and misses some. The table shows around 99,000 clones, with about four fifths occurring only once. The sequencing input was peripheral blood. The source is a woman of 80 years or more with active or convalescent COVID-19.

This chain links TRBV6-2 or TRBV6-3 with TRBJ2-1, with 10 positions matching TRBD2. CDR3 size: 15 residues. CDR1 is MNHEY and CDR2 is SVGEGT in the germline V gene. V gave up 5 bases and J gave up 3 bases; unmatched junction bases: 4. This CDR3 reads CASSPSGRGYNEQFF. CDR3 nucleotide sequence: TGTGCCAGCAGTCCAAGCGGGAGGGGCTACAATGAGCAGTTCTTC.

The rearrangement joins TRBV29-1 to TRBJ2-2; the match to TRBD2 covers 14 bases. V lost 8 bases to trimming and J lost 0 bases; unmatched junction nucleotides: 5. The CDR3 is 16 amino acids. Germline CDR1 SQVTM, CDR2 ANQGSEA. The CDR3 here is CSFGLAGGANTGELFF. The CDR3 bases are TGCAGCTTCGGACTAGCGGGAGGCGCGAACACCGGGGAGCTGTTTTTT.

This chain links TRBV6-4 with TRBJ2-1; the match to TRBD2 covers 14 bases. Germline trimming cut 8 bases from V and 7 bases from J; bases unmatched to any gene: 7. This CDR3 has 15 amino acids. Germline V gives CDR1 MRHNA, CDR2 SNTAGT. The CDR3 is CASRGTSGGTNEQFF. DNA for the CDR3: TGTGCCAGCCGGGGGACTAGCGGGGGTACAAATGAGCAGTTCTTC.

This chain links TRBV24-1 with TRBJ2-3; D may be TRBD1 (5 bases). V lost 4 bases to trimming and J lost 5 bases, with 6 bases between them. CDR3 length: 12 amino acids. Germline values: CDR1 KGHDR, CDR2 SFDVKD. CDR3 coding DNA: TGTGCCACCAGTGACCAGGGAGATACGCAGTATTTT. It is translated as CATSDQGDTQYF.

The J gene is TRBJ1-1, the V gene TRBV5-4; the D is unclear. The CDR3 length is 15 residues. Trimming pared 0 bases from V and 1 base from J, leaving 10 bases between. In germline, CDR1 is SGHNT, CDR2 YYREEE (reference sequence). CDR3 region: CASSLELGRNTEAFF. The CDR3 bases are TGTGCCAGCAGCTTGGAGCTGGGGAGGAACACTGAAGCTTTCTTT.

This chain uses TRBV29-1 with TRBJ1-1; no clear D gene. CDR3 size: 12 residues. Between the trimmed V and J ends, which lost 0 bases and 5 bases, there was a span of 7 bases. Germline CDR1 SQVTM, CDR2 ANQGSEA. CDR3 in DNA: TGCAGCGTTGAAGATCTTGTAACTGAAGCTTTCTTT. Its protein product is CSVEDLVTEAFF.

The sample holds a few counts of this clone. V and J are TRBV2 and TRBJ1-1; D gene unclear. V was cut by 7 bases and J by 1 base, with 10 bases left in between. The CDR3 runs to 13 residues. CDR1 is SNHLY and CDR2 is FYNNEI in the germline V gene. The chain's CDR3 is CASNFRGNTEAFF. In nucleotides, the CDR3 is TGTGCCAGCAACTTTCGGGGGAACACTGAAGCTTTCTTT.

V is TRBV7-9 and J is TRBJ2-1; 7 positions match TRBD2. Germline CDR1 reads SEHNR; CDR2 reads FQNEAQ (reference sequence). Trimming removed 2 bases from V and 14 bases from J; junction bases left unmatched: 15. The CDR3 has 15 amino acids. The CDR3 region has the DNA TGTGCCAGCAGCTTAAAGGGACCGAGCGGGAACGTCAAGTTCTTC. This sequence encodes CASSLKGPSGNVKFF.

The chain couples TRBV6-5 to TRBJ1-5; 9 nucleotides match TRBD1. This CDR3 region has 14 residues. Per the germline V gene, CDR1 is MNHEY and CDR2 is SVGAGI. V trimming: 7 bases; J trimming: 6 bases; junction bases outside the gene matches: 7. CDR3 residues: CASTDRDRVQPQHF. The CDR3 region has the DNA TGTGCCAGCACAGACCGGGACAGGGTTCAGCCCCAGCATTTT.

The rearrangement joins TRBV7-2 to TRBJ2-1; D is perhaps TRBD2 (5 bases). The ends were cut back, 1 base at V and 7 bases at J, with 17 bases in the middle. Germline V gives CDR1 SGHTA, CDR2 FQGNSA. The CDR3 contains 16 residues. CDR3 DNA: TGTGCCAGCAGCTTAGGGGCTAGCCCCCGGAGAAATGAGCAGTTCTTC. This gives the protein CASSLGASPRRNEQFF.

The chain couples TRBV6-2 or TRBV6-3 to TRBJ2-4; D possibly corresponds to TRBD2 (6 bases). Germline V gene lookup returns CDR1 MNHEY and CDR2 SVGEGT. This CDR3 has 15 residues. Trimming took off 2 bases at V and 4 bases at J, with 12 bases between the two ends. CDR3 in DNA: TGTGCCAGCAGTTACGGGTTAGCGGTTAAAAACATTCAGTACTTC. Translated, it gives CASSYGLAVKNIQYF.

This clone has a single count. This chain uses TRBV7-9 with TRBJ1-3, with D maybe TRBD1 (5 bases). Deletions cut 2 bases from V and 3 bases from J, with 14 bases between. From germline, CDR1 is SEHNR and CDR2 FQNEAQ (reference sequence). This CDR3 has 16 residues. As DNA, the CDR3 is TGTGCCAGCAGCTTATTTGGGGCAGGGCTTGGAAACACCATATATTTT. This sequence encodes CASSLFGAGLGNTIYF.

The chain is built from TRBV15 and TRBJ2-1, with 9 bases matching TRBD2. In germline, CDR1 is LNHNV, CDR2 YYDKDF (reference sequence). CDR3 length equals 17 residues. J gave up 1 base and V 0 bases, and 4 bases lay outside the gene matches. Here the CDR3 DNA reads TGTGCCACCAGCAGAGAGTGGGCGGGAGGGTCCTACAATGAGCAGTTCTTC. This gives the protein CATSREWAGGSYNEQFF.

The rearrangement joins TRBV29-1 to TRBJ1-5; TRBD1 is a possible D gene (6 bases). In germline, CDR1 is SQVTM, CDR2 ANQGSEA. The CDR3 contains 15 residues. The V end lost 4 bases, the J end lost 3 bases, and 16 bases lay between the germline ends. The CDR3 reads CSVVWDTTTNQPQHF. The DNA of the CDR3 is TGCAGCGTTGTATGGGACACCACAACCAATCAGCCCCAGCATTTT.

This clone came up a few times. This chain links TRBV27 with TRBJ1-5; 9 nucleotides line up with TRBD1. Trimming removed 1 base from V and 5 bases from J; junction bases left unmatched: 6. Germline lookup yields CDR1 MNHEY and CDR2 SMNVEV (reference sequence). CDR3 length equals 16 residues. The CDR3 sequence is CASSLFGQGRHQPQHF. In nucleotides, the CDR3 is TGTGCCAGCAGTTTATTTGGACAGGGGAGGCATCAGCCCCAGCATTTT.

This clone was seen a few times. The rearrangement joins TRBV5-1 to TRBJ1-5; D uncertain. V was cut by 4 bases and J by 1 base, with 12 bases left in between. There are 15 residues in the CDR3. Per the germline V gene, CDR1 is SGHRS and CDR2 is YFSETQ. The CDR3 loop is CASSPAGGSNQPQHF. The CDR3 region has the DNA TGCGCCAGCAGCCCCGCAGGTGGGAGCAATCAGCCCCAGCATTTT.

The chain couples TRBV28 to TRBJ2-7; D is ambiguous. The V gene lost 9 bases and the J gene lost 3 bases, with 12 bases spanning the gap. Germline lookup yields CDR1 MDHEN and CDR2 SYDVKM. The CDR3 length is 12 residues. The CDR3 reads CASSPVSYEQYF. In DNA form, the CDR3 reads TGTGCCAGTTCTCCAGTAAGCTACGAGCAGTACTTC.

This chain joins TRBV27 and TRBJ1-4; 8 bases are shared with TRBD1. The V gene end was trimmed by 3 bases and the J gene end by 3 bases; junction bases not matched to a gene: 3. The CDR3 contains 15 residues. Germline V CDR1 and CDR2: MNHEY, SMNVEV (reference sequence). This CDR3 reads CASSFDRGANEKLFF. For the CDR3, the DNA is TGTGCCAGCAGTTTCGACAGGGGAGCTAATGAAAAACTGTTTTTT.

This clone was recorded only once. The CDR3 reads CASSFGLVGELFF. In DNA form, the CDR3 reads TGTGCCAGCAGTTTCGGACTAGTGGGGGAGCTGTTTTTT. The rearrangement joins TRBV6-5 to TRBJ2-2, with 7 bases aligning to TRBD2. The trim removed 4 bases at V and 8 bases at J, leaving 4 bases unmatched. Per the germline V gene, CDR1 is MNHEY and CDR2 is SVGAGI. The CDR3 spans 13 residues.

This clone was recorded once. V and J are TRBV5-1 and TRBJ1-3, with D perhaps TRBD1 (5 bases). Between the trimmed V and J ends, which lost 4 bases and 0 bases, there was a span of 11 bases. Germline V gene lookup returns CDR1 SGHRS and CDR2 YFSETQ. The CDR3 length is 15 residues. CDR3 residues: CASSRDSTSGNTIYF. CDR3 sequence (DNA): TGCGCCAGCAGCAGAGACAGTACCTCTGGAAACACCATATATTTT.

This chain connects TRBV2 to TRBJ1-2; 8 nucleotides line up with TRBD1. J lost 1 base, V lost 10 bases, and 11 bases had no gene match. The CDR3 consists of 15 residues. Per the germline V gene, CDR1 is SNHLY and CDR2 is FYNNEI. CDR3 bases: TGTGCCACTGAATCAACAGGGGGAATTAACTATGGCTACACCTTC. This gives the protein CATESTGGINYGYTF. The full variable domain, in which reference TRBV2 and TRBJ1-2 provide the parts outside the CDR3, is EPEVTQTPSHQVTQMGQEVILRCVPISNHLYFYWYRQILGQKVEFLVSFYNNEISEKSEIFDDQFSVERPDGSNFTLKIRSTKLEDSAMYFCATESTGGINYGYTFGSGTRLTVV.

J is TRBJ1-1 and V is TRBV3-1 (or the pseudogene TRBV3-2); the D is unclear. From germline, CDR1 is LGHDT and CDR2 YNNKEL (reference sequence). The length of the CDR3 is 12 residues. Trimming removed 8 bases from V and 4 bases from J, with 11 bases in between. The CDR3 DNA follows: TGTGCCAGCTTCGGTTCAGGCACTGAAGCTTTCTTT. As protein: CASFGSGTEAFF.

The rearrangement uses TRBV27 and TRBJ2-2; D unresolved. The CDR3 contains 16 residues. From germline, CDR1 is MNHEY and CDR2 SMNVEV (reference sequence). V lost 5 bases, J lost 4 bases, and 17 bases lay in between. The CDR3, as DNA: TGTGCCAGCAGTCCTTCGTTCGGGTTGGGCACCGGGGAGCTGTTTTTT. As protein: CASSPSFGLGTGELFF.

As concerns this clone: The sample contains more than one DNA sequence encoding this CDR3. V is TRBV2 and J is TRBJ2-5, with TRBD1 identical over 10 bases. This CDR3 has 14 residues. The germline V gene encodes CDR1 SNHLY and CDR2 FYNNEI. V shed 6 bases, J shed 4 bases, and the junction held 5 bases outside the gene matches. CDR3 coding DNA: TGTGCCAGCAGCCCTCGGACAGGGGGAGAGACCCAGTACTTC. Its translation is CASSPRTGGETQYF.

This chain joins TRBV18 and TRBJ2-2, with D maybe TRBD2 (6 bases). The ends were cut back, 5 bases at V and 7 bases at J, with 20 bases in the middle. Germline CDR1 is KGHSH and CDR2 is LQKENI. The CDR3 runs 16 residues. CDR3 nucleotide sequence: TGTGCCAGCTCATACGGGACTCCCGGGAGTGGCGGGGAGCTGTTTTTT. It is translated as CASSYGTPGSGGELFF.

The CDR3, as DNA: TGTGCCAGCAGCGGCGGCCCCGGGACAGGGTGGGACACTGAAGCTTTCTTT. This sequence encodes CASSGGPGTGWDTEAFF. The chain carries TRBV9 and TRBJ1-1, with 9 nucleotides matching TRBD1. The CDR3 extends over 17 amino acids. The ends lost 3 bases at V and 3 bases at J; junction bases unmatched: 12. Germline V gene lookup returns CDR1 SGDLS and CDR2 YYNGEE.

The rearrangement uses TRBV28 and TRBJ2-7, with 11 positions matching TRBD2. Germline CDR1 is MDHEN and CDR2 is SYDVKM. The CDR3 is made up of 15 amino acids. J was trimmed by 6 bases and V by 4 bases; bases with no gene match: 8. CDR3 coding DNA: TGTGCCAGCAGTTCCCTCGGACTAGCGGGCGCCGAGCAGTACTTC. Translating gives CASSSLGLAGAEQYF. Full variable domain (outside the CDR3, taken from reference TRBV28 and TRBJ2-7): DVKVTQSSRYLVKRTGEKVFLECVQDMDHENMFWYRQDPGLGLRLIYFSYDVKMKEKGDIPEGYSVSREKKERFSLILESASTNQTSMYLCASSSLGLAGAEQYFGPGTRLTVT.

This clone was counted once. The CDR3 reads CASSSTSGYNEQFF. CDR3 sequence (DNA): TGTGCCAGCAGCTCGACTAGCGGGTACAATGAGCAGTTCTTC. V is TRBV5-6 and J is TRBJ2-1, with 10 bases aligning to TRBD2. The CDR3 is 14 amino acids. Looked up from germline, CDR1 is SGHDT and CDR2 is YYEEEE. The trim removed 3 bases at V and 4 bases at J, leaving 1 base unmatched.

The CDR3 loop reads CASSRGQETQYF. For the CDR3, the DNA is TGTGCCAGCAGCAGGGGGCAAGAGACCCAGTACTTC. The chain links TRBV27 to TRBJ2-5, with TRBD1 matching over 7 bases. Germline V CDR1 and CDR2: MNHEY, SMNVEV (reference sequence). V shed 6 bases, J shed 2 bases, and the junction held 0 bases outside the gene matches. There are 12 residues in the CDR3.

The chain recombines TRBV15 with TRBJ1-4; D is perhaps TRBD1 (6 bases). CDR3 length: 13 amino acids. V lost 2 bases, J lost 8 bases, and 9 bases lay in between. The germline CDR1 and CDR2 sequences are LNHNV and YYDKDF (reference sequence). Written as DNA, the CDR3 is TGTGCCACCAGCAGAACGGACAGCGAAAAACTGTTTTTT. Translation gives CATSRTDSEKLFF.